This T cell receptor beta chain was recorded in a study of CD8 T cells in Susac syndrome. Concerning this clonotype: Antigen specificity is unknown.

Roughly 0.45 to 1 ug RNA was reverse transcribed with random hexamers. Using its own MiXCR run on the immunoSEQ multiplex PCR reads, TCRdb lists one record per CDR3 protein. The sample yields about 81,000 distinct CDR3 sequences, nearly 95% seen once. Germline trimming cut 5 bases from V and 3 bases from J; bases unmatched to any gene: 7. CDR3 length: 16 amino acids. Germline loops: CDR1 SGHTA, CDR2 FQGNSA. General study results and limits: TEMRA cells and active patients showed peak Susac CD8+ clonal expansion. The number of Susac-specific public clones found was approximately 15 in total CD8+ repertoires and about five in CD8+ TEMRA repertoires.

The sequencing input was CD8+ T cells from PBMCs. The chain employs TRBV7-2 and TRBJ1-5, with 10 bases aligning to TRBD1. This TCR came from a human donor with Susac syndrome. This chain's CDR3 is CASSPGQGGYNQPQHF. The CDR3 coding sequence is TGTGCCAGCAGCCCAGGACAGGGGGGATACAATCAGCCCCAGCATTTT.